Listed here are 5 T cell receptor beta chains from one sample, sequenced in a study of T cells in Graves' hyperthyroidism and ophthalmopathy. Amplification of TCR beta CDR3 regions was performed using RNA transcripts as template. The HTBI set primed first-round TCR CDR3 RT-PCR. TCRdb ran MiXCR on the multiplex PCR reads and lists one entry per CDR3 protein. The table records under 350,000 distinct CDR3 sequences, about 13% of them present only once. Sequencing input: blood. These receptors all come from a woman aged 40 to 50 with Graves' hyperthyroidism.

A note on this clonotype: A junction boundary mismatches the germline segment, possibly from a read error. V usage is TRBV19 and J usage is TRBJ2-1; D might be TRBD2 (7 bases). CDR1 and CDR2 (germline): LNHDA, SQIVND (reference sequence). This CDR3 comprises 15 residues. The CDR3 DNA sequence: TGTGCCAGAGGGGGGGCGGGGCGCTCCCACAATGAGCAGTTCTTC. The encoded protein is CARGGAGRSHNEQFF.

The chain links TRBV18 to TRBJ2-3; no reliable D call. Germline loops: CDR1 KGHSH, CDR2 LQKENI. Trimming stripped 2 bases from V and 4 bases from J, with 7 bases between. The CDR3 spans 13 residues. The CDR3, as DNA: TGTGCCAGCTCACCAAACCCCTCAGATACGCAGTATTTT. It is translated as CASSPNPSDTQYF.

The chain recombines TRBV19 with TRBJ2-3, with 12 bases lining up with TRBD2. The CDR3 is 14 amino acids. The germline gives CDR1 LNHDA, CDR2 SQIVND (reference sequence). The V segment lost 6 bases and the J segment 9 bases; nucleotides outside the gene matches: 7. The CDR3 region is CASRVLAGGGTQYF. DNA for the CDR3: TGTGCCAGTAGGGTACTAGCGGGAGGAGGGACGCAGTATTTT.

V is TRBV4-1 and J is TRBJ1-2; no clear D. CDR3 length equals 15 residues. V dropped 1 base and J dropped 0 bases, with 9 bases sitting between them. Germline V CDR1 and CDR2: MGHRA, YSYEKL. Here the CDR3 DNA reads TGCGCCAGCAGCCAAGGACCGCAAGCTAACTATGGCTACACCTTC. It is translated as CASSQGPQANYGYTF.

The J gene is TRBJ2-7, the V gene TRBV11-2, with TRBD2 as a possible D gene (5 bases). The CDR3 loop spans 15 amino acids. V lost 5 bases, J lost 3 bases, and 17 bases lay in between. From germline, CDR1 is SGHAT and CDR2 FQNNGV. CDR3 sequence reads: CASSPSAGGVYEQYF. DNA for the CDR3: TGTGCCAGCAGCCCCTCGGCGGGTGGGGTCTACGAGCAGTACTTC.